This T cell receptor (beta chain) was sequenced for a study of T cell responses to AZD1222 COVID-19 vaccine. Overall study findings and caveats: It was only after the peak T cell response that any repertoires were sampled. Only a handful of AZD1222 recipients, several in all, had baseline seropositivity. Donors were mostly white British, more females; clonal diversity possibly underestimated.

Notes on this clone: Its antigen is as yet unknown.

Deletions cut 4 bases from V and 6 bases from J, with 17 bases between. The CDR3 loop spans 15 amino acids. The germline V gene encodes CDR1 MDHEN and CDR2 SYDVKM. The table came from immunoSEQ multiplex PCR; TCRdb's copy has only in-frame clones and leaves some out. This table holds 120,000 to 150,000 clones, approximately 90% found once. This clonotype was obtained from an adult in good health. The specimen comprised peripheral blood, sampled on day 0 of AZD1222 vaccination. The chain recombines TRBV28 with TRBJ2-3; unclear D gene. The CDR3 sequence is CASSSSLSHRDTQYF. DNA of the CDR3: TGTGCCAGCAGTTCATCCCTGAGCCATCGGGATACGCAGTATTTT. The full variable domain, in which reference TRBV28 and TRBJ2-3 provide the parts outside the CDR3, is DVKVTQSSRYLVKRTGEKVFLECVQDMDHENMFWYRQDPGLGLRLIYFSYDVKMKEKGDIPEGYSVSREKKERFSLILESASTNQTSMYLCASSSSLSHRDTQYFGPGTRLTVL.